The present T cell receptor beta chain was sequenced within a study of radiation and T cells in renal cell carcinoma. This clone was observed a single time. Its cognate antigen is unknown. Sequenced by immunoSEQ multiplex PCR; TCRdb stores in-frame clones only, minus some. The sample shows over 120,000 clones, 70% to 90% of them seen only once. Whole-study results and caveats: From baseline, blood top tumor clonotypes peaked at 2 weeks post-radiation.

CDR1 is SGDLS and CDR2 is YYNGEE in the germline V gene. The CDR3 length is 16 residues. V was cut by 0 bases and J by 3 bases, with 13 bases left in between. Time point indicated: blood 4 weeks post-SBRT, at nephrectomy. The treatment is: 15 Gy SBRT to primary tumor, nephrectomy 4 weeks later. Nephrectomy followed 15 Gy stereotactic body radiation by 4 weeks. Radiation-treated patients gave blood at baseline, week 2 and week 4. Clear cell pathology was present in this patient's renal cell carcinoma. The material was blood, obtained from a patient whose treatment included radiotherapy and nephrectomy. V gene TRBV9 combines with J gene TRBJ1-5; D possibly corresponds to TRBD1 (5 bases). The receptor was isolated from a woman aged 50 to 60 with renal cell carcinoma. This CDR3 is CASSVGPGGFNQPQHF. DNA of the CDR3: TGTGCCAGCAGCGTAGGTCCCGGGGGATTCAATCAGCCCCAGCATTTT.